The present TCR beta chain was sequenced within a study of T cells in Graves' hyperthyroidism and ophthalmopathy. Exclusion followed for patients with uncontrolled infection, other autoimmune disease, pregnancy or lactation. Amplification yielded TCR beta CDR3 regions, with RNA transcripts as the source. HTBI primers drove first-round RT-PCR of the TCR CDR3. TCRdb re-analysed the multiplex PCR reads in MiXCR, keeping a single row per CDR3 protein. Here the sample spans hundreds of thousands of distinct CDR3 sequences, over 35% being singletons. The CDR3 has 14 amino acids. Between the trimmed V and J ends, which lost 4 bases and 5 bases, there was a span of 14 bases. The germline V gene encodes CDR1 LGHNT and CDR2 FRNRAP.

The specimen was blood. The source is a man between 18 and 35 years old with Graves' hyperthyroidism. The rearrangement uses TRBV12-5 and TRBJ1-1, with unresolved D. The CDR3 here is CASGSRSRDTEAFF. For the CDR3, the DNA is TGTGCTAGTGGTTCCCGTTCTAGAGATACTGAAGCTTTCTTT. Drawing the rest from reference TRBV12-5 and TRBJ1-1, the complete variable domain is DARVTQTPRHKVTEMGQEVTMRCQPILGHNTVFWYRQTMMQGLELLAYFRNRAPLDDSGMPKDRFSAEMPDATLATLKIQPSEPRDSAVYFCASGSRSRDTEAFFGQGTRLTVV.